This TCR beta chain was sequenced in a study of regulatory T cells in long-lasting Graves disease (dated by TCRdb to the early 2020s). In the study overall: Persistent Graves' disease meant more than 5 years of antithyroid drug treatment with TSH receptor autoantibodies that stayed positive. Patients with persistent Graves' disease were compared with patients with newly diagnosed Graves' disease using TCR sequencing and RNA sequencing of peripheral blood. The study was registered as a clinical trial and conducted in China. A total of 33 samples underwent TCR sequencing, from about 13 patients with persistent Graves' disease and approximately 20 patients with newly diagnosed Graves' disease. On average, persistent Graves' disease patients in the clinical cohort had been on antithyroid drugs for around 9.5 years.

This clonotype came up a few times. The antigen it recognizes is unknown. No base-level quality is on record; no much larger clone is a single base apart. Study-level results and caveats: Preferential use of TRBV28, TRBJ1-2 and TRBJ2-5 was observed in persistent disease, whereas TRBV20-1 and TRBJ2-1 were favored in newly diagnosed disease. Only peripheral blood was studied, because thyroid tissue, the primary lesion, was inaccessible. Sequencing and analysis were limited to the TCR beta chain. A larger number of public clonotypes was shared among persistent patients (about 2,700) than among newly diagnosed patients (over 850). Compared with newly diagnosed patients, patients with persistent Graves' disease had lower TCR Shannon entropy and fewer highly expanded clones, which suggests clonal expansion. The small sample size was acknowledged by the authors as a limitation that may reduce accuracy.

Library construction relied on multiplex PCR. The sample was run on an Illumina HiSeq 4000. To build TCR beta libraries, CDR3 regions were amplified by Arm-PCR using iRepertoire HTBI primers. PCR products were gel purified before sequencing. Processing in the source paper ran as follows. Gene usage analysis of CDR3 amino acid clonotypes used the 55 to 80 TRBV and some 13 TRBJ segments found across samples. COPE and FqMerger were used to merge the filtered high-quality paired reads into contigs. BLAST was used to align contigs to IMGT TRBV, TRBD and TRBJ reference genes, and CDR3 was defined according to IMGT. Highly expanded clones were defined as clonotypes with a frequency above 0.1%. Repertoire diversity was measured by Shannon entropy, and V-J evenness by the Gini coefficient. A clonotype found in more than one individual was treated as public. TCRdb reprocessing: public reads trimmed at Q25 with fastp, clones called with MiXCR, in-frame beta chains kept. One record per CDR3 amino acid sequence lists the most common genes and DNA. TCRdb, rather than the study authors, made the V and J calls. Present in this sample are approximately 400,000 distinct CDR3 sequences, approximately 23% of which were seen just once. The ten biggest clones cover approximately 28% of the sample.

The junction carries 7 bases between V and J, which are trimmed by 4 bases and 6 bases respectively. The CDR3 has 12 amino acids, counting the end cysteine and phenylalanine. CDR3 DNA only is kept here, 36 bases in frame from base 1. Interpreted using the paper, the time point label stands for: persistent/refractory GD, antithyroid drugs over 5 years with positive TRAb. For both TCR sequencing and RNA sequencing, RNA was extracted from PBMCs in TRIzol. The diagnosis of Graves' disease was made according to American Thyroid Association guidelines. Recruitment of patients was carried out at an endocrinology department in Xi'an, China. From each patient, around 9 milliliters of peripheral blood was collected into an EDTA anticoagulant tube. PBMCs were isolated by Ficoll Paque Plus density gradient separation without further T cell sorting. RNA quality was checked with an Agilent 2100 Bioanalyzer and agarose gel, and concentration with a NanoDrop 2000.

The V and J genes are TRBV12-3 or TRBV12-4 and TRBJ1-5; the D gene remains uncertain. Sequencing used peripheral blood mononuclear cells (PBMCs), obtained when the disease was refractory, from a patient treated with antithyroid drugs. This receptor was obtained from a woman in her thirties or forties with Graves disease. Donor details come from another sample of the same person, matched by shared clones. The encoded CDR3 is CASSSLAQPQHF. The nucleotides read TGTGCCAGCAGTTCCCTAGCTCAGCCCCAGCATTTT.